The sequence of this TCR beta chain was determined in a study of shared clonotypes between healthy human individuals. Over several immunoSEQ plates, each subset's genomic DNA was distributed in even portions. TCRdb keeps only in-frame clones here, not all; method: immunoSEQ multiplex PCR. Among around 750,000 clones, about 74% were seen once, and the ten largest hold under 2%. The table lists this clone with a count of one. Its antigen is still unknown. Study-wide results and limits: The four-donor shared clonotypes exceeded non-shared clonotypes in generation probability, with non-shared ones scoring lower.

Germline V gene lookup returns CDR1 GTSNPN and CDR2 SVGIG (reference sequence). The CDR3 length is 16 residues. With 0 bases removed from V and 5 bases from J, the gap between germline ends came to 16 bases. The rearrangement uses TRBV30 and TRBJ2-2; D might be TRBD2 (6 bases). The sequence came from a woman in her 30s in good health. The sequenced sample consisted of memory CD4+ T cells sorted from blood. As to subset: CD45RA-negative fraction. The CDR3 loop is CAWSVGRRDLTGELFF. For the CDR3, the DNA is TGTGCCTGGAGTGTAGGGAGGCGGGATTTGACCGGGGAGCTGTTTTTT.